These T cell receptor beta chains were read from a single sample in a study of cytomegalovirus exposure and HLA in healthy donors. Only in-frame clones appear in the TCRdb table, and some are missing; sequencing was by immunoSEQ multiplex PCR. Counted here are approximately 170,000 clones, roughly 75% occurring once; the ten biggest clones make up about 4.6%. The specimen sequenced was PBMCs. These receptor sequences come from a man aged 30-40 years in good health and CMV-seropositive. Each CDR3 is given with its conserved first and last residue. Each record gives: V gene, clone size, D gene, J gene, CDR3 DNA, CDR3 protein. D genes are given only for firm matches. The size entry is marked missing in some rows and otherwise reads once, few, many or a size class.

>TRBV6-1|NA|TRBD1|TRBJ2-7
TGTGCCAGCAAGGCGTTGGGACAGGGGGTTTACGAGCAGTACTTC
CASKALGQGVYEQYF
>TRBV6-5|NA|NA|TRBJ2-2
TGTGCCAGCAGTTACTCGACAAGGGGAGGCGGGGAGCTGTTTTTT
CASSYSTRGGGELFF
>TRBV7-8|NA|TRBD1|TRBJ1-2
TGTGCCAGCAGCTTAGCCACGGGACAGAACTATGGCTACACCTTC
CASSLATGQNYGYTF
>TRBV7-8|NA|NA|TRBJ1-2
TGTGCCAGCAGCTTAGCTGGGGCGGGATTACCCGGGGACACCTTC
CASSLAGAGLPGDTF
>TRBV5-1|NA|TRBD2|TRBJ2-3
TGCGCCAGCAGCTTGCCGGGGACTAGCGGGAGGGATACTTCTAGCACAGATACGCAGTATTTT
CASSLPGTSGRDTSSTDTQYF
>TRBV6-1|NA|NA|TRBJ2-2
TGTGCCAGCAGTGAAAAGTCAGGTGGTTCCGGGGAGCTGTTTTTT
CASSEKSGGSGELFF
>TRBV18|NA|NA|TRBJ2-6
TGTGCCAGCTCACCCCAAACCTTGACAGGCAAGAACGTCCTGACTTTC
CASSPQTLTGKNVLTF
>TRBV7-2|NA|NA|TRBJ1-3
TGTGCCAGCAGTTCCGACTGGAGTGGAAACACCATATATTTT
CASSSDWSGNTIYF
>TRBV6-5|few|TRBD1|TRBJ1-2
TGTGCCAGCAGTGGGGGACAGGGGCGCGGGGGCTACACCTTC
CASSGGQGRGGYTF
>TRBV11-3|NA|TRBD2|TRBJ2-3
TGTGCCAGCAGCCCAGGACTAGGAGGGACAGATACGCAGTATTTT
CASSPGLGGTDTQYF
>TRBV7-2|NA|TRBD2|TRBJ2-1
TGTGCCAGCAGCTTAGACGGTAGCGGGAGGGCCATGTTCTTC
CASSLDGSGRAMFF
>TRBV5-1|NA|TRBD1|TRBJ1-1
TGCGCCAGCAGCGGACAGGGGCTGAACACTGAAGCTTTCTTT
CASSGQGLNTEAFF
>TRBV5-1|NA|NA|TRBJ2-5
TGCGCCAGCAGCTTGGGGGCCATCCAGAAGGAGACCCAGTACTTC
CASSLGAIQKETQYF
>TRBV19|NA|TRBD1|TRBJ2-3
TGTGCCAGTAGTATGGCCAGACAGGGCGATACGCAGTATTTT
CASSMARQGDTQYF
>TRBV5-1|NA|TRBD1|TRBJ2-5
TGCGCCAGCAGCCCTGGACAGGAGGAAGAGACCCAGTACTTC
CASSPGQEEETQYF
>TRBV19|NA|NA|TRBJ1-3
TGTGCCACGCGATCCAGGGACTCTGGAAACACCATATATTTT
CATRSRDSGNTIYF
>TRBV4-3|NA|TRBD2|TRBJ2-5
TGCGCCAGCAGCCAAGATGTCGTGGGAGGGCTAAGCCAAGAGACCCAGTACTTC
CASSQDVVGGLSQETQYF
>TRBV27|NA|TRBD2|TRBJ2-3
TGTGCCAGCAGCCTAGCGGGAGGCGCAGATACGCAGTATTTT
CASSLAGGADTQYF
>TRBV30|NA|TRBD2|TRBJ2-3
TGTGCCTGGAGACCAACTAGCGGGAGGCAGTCGAGCACAGATACGCAGTATTTT
CAWRPTSGRQSSTDTQYF
>TRBV5-4|NA|NA|TRBJ1-5
TGTGCCAGCAGCTTAACAGGGTCGGGGCAGCCCCAGCATTTT
CASSLTGSGQPQHF
>TRBV5-8|NA|TRBD1|TRBJ1-2
TGTGCCAGCAGCTTTACCACAGGGGCTAACTATGGCTACACCTTC
CASSFTTGANYGYTF
>TRBV19|NA|NA|TRBJ2-1
TGTGCCAGTAGTCGAAGGGGGAGTTTCTCCTACAATGAGCAGTTCTTC
CASSRRGSFSYNEQFF
>TRBV11-2|NA|TRBD1|TRBJ1-5
TGTGCCAGCAGCTCCAACAGGGGCCATCAGCCCCAGCATTTT
CASSSNRGHQPQHF
>TRBV7-3|NA|TRBD1|TRBJ1-2
TGTGCCAGCAGCGGGACCGGACAGGTCTTTGGCTACACCTTC
CASSGTGQVFGYTF
>TRBV4-3|NA|NA|TRBJ2-7
TGCGCCAGCAGTGTCAGGTGGTCCTACGAGCAGTACTTC
CASSVRWSYEQYF
>TRBV15|once|NA|TRBJ1-4
TGTGCCACCAGCAAAGGCAGGGATTATGAAAAACTGTTTTTT
CATSKGRDYEKLFF
>TRBV23-1|NA|TRBD2|TRBJ2-7
TGCGCCAGCAGTAAGCGGGGCGGGGGCTACGAGCAGTACTTC
CASSKRGGGYEQYF
>TRBV5-6|NA|NA|TRBJ2-2
TGTGCCAGCAGCTTGGCCGGGTTCGGGGAGCTGTTTTTT
CASSLAGFGELFF
>TRBV4-3|NA|NA|TRBJ2-3
TGCGCCAGCAGCCAAGGGCTAGGGGGAAGCGGCACAGATACGCAGTATTTT
CASSQGLGGSGTDTQYF
>TRBV19|NA|TRBD2|TRBJ2-1
TGTGCCAGTAGGGGCGGGGGGGACAATGAGCAGTTCTTC
CASRGGGDNEQFF
>TRBV27|NA|NA|TRBJ2-7
TGTGCCAGCAGTTCCGGACTGTCCTACGAGCAGTACTTC
CASSSGLSYEQYF
>TRBV9|few|TRBD2|TRBJ2-3
TGTGCCAGCAGCGATGGGACTAGCGGGAGTAGCACAGATACGCAGTATTTT
CASSDGTSGSSTDTQYF
>TRBV7-2|few|NA|TRBJ1-3
TGTGCCAGCAGCTTAGGGCAGGGTCAAAACACCATATATTTT
CASSLGQGQNTIYF